What follows are 11 T cell receptor beta chains derived from one specimen sequenced in a study of blood T cell repertoires in COVID-19. Libraries were prepared by immunoSEQ multiplex PCR; TCRdb keeps only in-frame clonotypes and omits some of them. The sample records under 250,000 clones, approximately 87% being singletons. The sample taken for sequencing was peripheral blood. These receptors were collected from a man aged 55 to 70 with acute or convalescent COVID-19.

The chain recombines TRBV7-8 with TRBJ1-6; 8 positions agree with TRBD1. J gave up 6 bases and V 1 base, and 2 bases lay outside the gene matches. Germline V gives CDR1 SGHVS, CDR2 FQNEAQ. The CDR3 sequence is 15 residues long. The CDR3 region has the DNA TGTGCCAGCAGCTTAGAGACAGGGGCTAATTCACCCCTCCACTTT. Translation gives CASSLETGANSPLHF.

The gene calls are TRBV10-3 and TRBJ2-1, with 8 bases fitting TRBD1. Germline V gene sequence: CDR1 ENHRY, CDR2 SYGVKD. J gave up 4 bases and V 10 bases, and 15 bases lay outside the gene matches. This CDR3 region has 16 residues. The CDR3 sequence: CATSSTDRGGYNEQFF. The CDR3 coding sequence is TGTGCCACCTCATCTACCGACAGGGGAGGATACAATGAGCAGTTCTTC.

The V call is TRBV28, the J call TRBJ2-1; maybe TRBD1 (7 bases). In germline, CDR1 is MDHEN, CDR2 SYDVKM. This CDR3 contains 14 residues. Trimming shortened V by 3 bases and J by 2 bases, and 8 bases separated the two germline ends. The CDR3 DNA reads TGTGCCAGCAGTTTCAGGGGGGCCTACAATGAGCAGTTCTTC. This encodes CASSFRGAYNEQFF.

V usage is TRBV7-9 and J usage is TRBJ2-1; 8 nucleotides match TRBD2. In germline, CDR1 is SEHNR, CDR2 FQNEAQ (reference sequence). The ends lost 6 bases at V and 6 bases at J; junction bases unmatched: 10. The CDR3 has 15 residues. CDR3 residues: CASRLAAGGANEQFF. The DNA of the CDR3 is TGTGCCAGCAGGTTGGCGGCGGGAGGTGCCAATGAGCAGTTCTTC.

The rearrangement uses TRBV19 and TRBJ2-7; 9 bases map to TRBD2. Unmatched junction bases numbered 5, after V lost 5 bases and J lost 0 bases. The CDR3 runs 15 residues. The germline CDR1 and CDR2 sequences are LNHDA and SQIVND (reference sequence). CDR3 nucleotides: TGTGCCAGTAGTGTGAGCGGGAGGCCCTCCTACGAGCAGTACTTC. Protein sequence: CASSVSGRPSYEQYF.

The genes are TRBV7-8 and TRBJ2-5, with 9 bases aligning to TRBD1. Germline CDR1 SGHVS, CDR2 FQNEAQ. The CDR3 is 15 amino acids. Germline trimming cut 5 bases from V and 3 bases from J; bases unmatched to any gene: 7. The CDR3 protein is CASSIKTGGEETQYF. For the CDR3, the DNA is TGTGCCAGCAGCATTAAAACAGGGGGCGAAGAGACCCAGTACTTC.

The V call is TRBV6-5, the J call TRBJ1-1, with TRBD1 as a possible D gene (5 bases). Deletions cut 8 bases from V and 7 bases from J, with 11 bases between. Germline CDR1 MNHEY, CDR2 SVGAGI. This CDR3 is 11 amino acids long. CDR3 sequence: CASQRGGEAFF. CDR3 nucleotides: TGTGCCAGCCAGCGGGGGGGTGAAGCTTTCTTT.

The V call is TRBV2, the J call TRBJ1-2; no firm D call. This CDR3 region has 13 residues. V lost 6 bases, J lost 3 bases, and 11 bases lay in between. CDR1 is SNHLY and CDR2 is FYNNEI in the germline V gene. DNA of the CDR3: TGTGCCAGCAGCTCCGGGAGCTACTATGGCTACACCTTC. It is translated as CASSSGSYYGYTF.

The chain uses TRBV7-2 and TRBJ2-2, with D hard to call. Germline loops: CDR1 SGHTA, CDR2 FQGNSA. V lost 1 base, J lost 6 bases, and 9 bases lay in between. This CDR3 spans 14 amino acids. CDR3 in amino acids: CASSLVIGPGELFF. The CDR3 coding sequence is TGTGCCAGCAGCTTAGTGATTGGCCCCGGGGAGCTGTTTTTT.

This CDR3 reads CASSDRNTEAFF. CDR3 sequence (DNA): TGTGCCAGCAGTGACAGGAACACTGAAGCTTTCTTT. The chain carries TRBV6-1 and TRBJ1-1; no clear D gene. The CDR3 contains 12 residues. Per germline, CDR1 MNHNS and CDR2 SASEGT. Trimming pared 3 bases from V and 1 base from J, leaving 3 bases between.

The rearrangement links TRBV28 to TRBJ1-4; 7 bases agree with TRBD1. The CDR3 runs to 16 residues. CDR1 and CDR2 (germline): MDHEN, SYDVKM. Trimming at V came to 4 bases and at J to 8 bases, leaving 13 bases not matched to a gene. CDR3: CASSSFVRGIGEKLFF. CDR3 bases: TGTGCCAGCAGTTCGTTCGTCAGGGGGATAGGGGAAAAACTGTTTTTT.